The 17 T cell receptor beta chains below come from one sample, sequenced in a study of blood T cell repertoires in COVID-19. Assay used: immunoSEQ multiplex PCR; TCRdb lists only in-frame clones, some missing. The sample includes about 330,000 clones, around 90% of them seen just once. The sample was peripheral blood. These TCRs come from a man aged 30 to 39 with COVID-19, enrolled during active disease.

The V and J genes are TRBV7-2 and TRBJ2-7, with no clear D. This CDR3 is 15 amino acids long. CDR1 and CDR2 (germline): SGHTA, FQGNSA. Trimming took 5 bases from V and 0 from J, leaving 14 bases between them. CDR3 sequence reads: CASSPHGLSSYEQYF. CDR3 sequence (DNA): TGTGCCAGCAGCCCCCATGGTCTGAGCTCCTACGAGCAGTACTTC.

The chain has TRBV9 and TRBJ2-1; TRBD2 might be the D (5 bases). Germline values: CDR1 SGDLS, CDR2 YYNGEE. The CDR3 is 16 residues long. The germline V and J ends were trimmed by 3 bases and 6 bases, with 19 bases remaining between them. The CDR3 region is CASSAGGFPKSNEQFF. DNA of the CDR3: TGTGCCAGCAGCGCCGGAGGCTTCCCCAAGAGCAATGAGCAGTTCTTC.

This clone was seen more than once but under ten times. The V and J genes are TRBV5-4 and TRBJ1-1; 7 bases line up with TRBD1. CDR1 is SGHNT and CDR2 is YYREEE in the germline V gene (reference sequence). V gave up 3 bases and J gave up 0 bases; unmatched junction bases: 2. CDR3 length: 14 residues. CDR3 nucleotide sequence: TGTGCCAGCAGCTGGCAGGGGGTGAACACTGAAGCTTTCTTT. Its protein is CASSWQGVNTEAFF.

The chain recombines TRBV9 with TRBJ2-1; maybe TRBD2 (7 bases). Trimming cost V 0 bases and J 3 bases, with 13 bases left between them. The CDR3 consists of 16 residues. From germline, CDR1 is SGDLS and CDR2 YYNGEE. CDR3 in amino acids: CASSVAGGANYNEQFF. The DNA of the CDR3 is TGTGCCAGCAGCGTAGCTGGGGGGGCTAACTACAATGAGCAGTTCTTC.

V gene TRBV11-2 combines with J gene TRBJ2-2, with 9 bases that match TRBD1. Germline-derived CDR1 and CDR2 are SGHAT and FQNNGV. CDR3 length: 15 residues. The ends lost 6 bases at V and 5 bases at J; junction bases unmatched: 7. CDR3 in amino acids: CASRLNRGLTGELFF. For the CDR3, the DNA is TGTGCCAGCAGACTGAACAGGGGGCTTACCGGGGAGCTGTTTTTT. The full variable domain, with the rest looked up from reference TRBV11-2 and TRBJ2-2, is EAGVAQSPRYKIIEKRQSVAFWCNPISGHATLYWYQQILGQGPKLLIQFQNNGVVDDSQLPKDRFSAERLKGVDSTLKIQPAKLEDSAVYLCASRLNRGLTGELFFGEGSRLTVL.

The chain combines TRBV19 with TRBJ2-1; TRBD2 matches at 10 bases. The germline V gene has CDR1 LNHDA and CDR2 SQIVND (reference sequence). This CDR3 is 16 amino acids long. J was trimmed by 1 base and V by 7 bases; bases with no gene match: 7. CDR3 DNA sequence: TGTGCCAGTACCATCTCTAGCGGGAGTTCCTACAATGAGCAGTTCTTC. Its protein is CASTISSGSSYNEQFF.

The V and J genes are TRBV24-1 and TRBJ2-3; D uncertain. The CDR3 length is 14 residues. Germline loops: CDR1 KGHDR, CDR2 SFDVKD. V lost 0 bases and J lost 4, with 7 bases in between. The DNA of the CDR3 is TGTGCCACCAGTGATTTGCCCCCCTCAGATACGCAGTATTTT. This gives the protein CATSDLPPSDTQYF.

The chain uses TRBV5-6 and TRBJ1-6, with TRBD1 matching over 9 bases. J gave up 9 bases and V 4 bases, and 5 bases lay outside the gene matches. The CDR3 runs to 14 residues. Looked up from germline, CDR1 is SGHDT and CDR2 is YYEEEE. The CDR3 reads CASSTGQGSSPLHF. The CDR3 DNA sequence: TGTGCCAGCAGCACGGGACAGGGAAGTTCACCCCTCCACTTT. Full variable domain (outside the CDR3, taken from reference TRBV5-6 and TRBJ1-6): DAGVTQSPTHLIKTRGQQVTLRCSPKSGHDTVSWYQQALGQGPQFIFQYYEEEERQRGNFPDRFSGHQFPNYSSELNVNALLLGDSALYLCASSTGQGSSPLHFGNGTRLTVT.

V is TRBV7-9 and J is TRBJ1-1; weak D call: TRBD1 (6 bases). The V gene's germline CDR1 is SEHNR and CDR2 FQNEAQ (reference sequence). Trimming removed 3 bases from V and 10 bases from J, with 24 bases in between. There are 16 residues in the CDR3. The CDR3 region has the DNA TGTGCCAGCAGCTTGGATGCGACAGGTGACCTATCGGGAGCTTTCTTT. Amino acid sequence: CASSLDATGDLSGAFF.

This clone appeared once. This sequence joins TRBV29-1 and TRBJ1-1; 11 bases agree with TRBD1. CDR1 and CDR2 (germline): SQVTM, ANQGSEA. The CDR3 is 12 amino acids. The junction had 6 bases not matched to a gene; V was cut back by 5 bases and J by 10 bases. The CDR3 here is CSVLRDRGSAFF. The DNA of the CDR3 is TGCAGCGTTCTCCGGGACAGGGGGTCAGCTTTCTTT.

This chain links TRBV6-5 with TRBJ1-1, with D maybe TRBD1 (6 bases). CDR1 and CDR2 from the germline V gene are MNHEY and SVGAGI. The CDR3 totals 14 residues. V was cut by 5 bases and J by 4 bases, with 14 bases left in between. The CDR3 coding sequence is TGTGCCAGCAGTCCTACCCAGGGGTTCACTGAAGCTTTCTTT. Amino acids: CASSPTQGFTEAFF.

V usage is TRBV5-4 and J usage is TRBJ2-1, with D maybe TRBD1 (7 bases). Germline V gene sequence: CDR1 SGHNT, CDR2 YYREEE (reference sequence). V lost 0 bases and J 3 bases, leaving 16 bases between the germline ends. The CDR3 length is 17 residues. CDR3 bases: TGTGCCAGCAGCTTGGCCAGGGGGGTTAGCGACTACAATGAGCAGTTCTTC. It yields the protein CASSLARGVSDYNEQFF.

This clone is a singleton in its sample. This CDR3 reads CASGLGAYEQYF. In DNA form, the CDR3 reads TGCGCCAGCGGGCTAGGGGCCTACGAGCAGTACTTC. The V gene is TRBV10-2, the J gene TRBJ2-7; tentative D call: TRBD1 (5 bases). V was pared by 8 bases and J by 2 bases, with 10 bases between. The CDR3 is 12 residues long. CDR1 and CDR2 from the germline V gene are WSHSY and SAAADI.

The CDR3 protein is CATSSLTSGIHLQTGELFF. DNA of the CDR3: TGTGCCACCAGCAGTTTGACTAGCGGGATACACTTACAAACCGGGGAGCTGTTTTTT. The rearrangement joins TRBV15 to TRBJ2-2; 11 bases line up with TRBD2. Germline assignment: CDR1 LNHNV and CDR2 YYDKDF (reference sequence). Germline trimming cut 3 bases from V and 5 bases from J; bases unmatched to any gene: 14. This CDR3 contains 19 residues.

DNA of the CDR3: TGTGCCAGCAGTTTGTACCCGCGGGAGACGCAGTATTTT. The encoded protein is CASSLYPRETQYF. This sequence joins TRBV28 and TRBJ2-3; 7 bases are a match to TRBD2. The germline V gene has CDR1 MDHEN and CDR2 SYDVKM. V shed 3 bases and J 9 bases; nucleotides not matched to a gene: 6. The length of the CDR3 is 13 residues.

The chain joins TRBV4-2 to TRBJ2-1; D not resolved. Germline V gives CDR1 LGHNA, CDR2 YNFKEQ. Trimming left V 0 bases short and J 10 bases short, with 28 bases between. The CDR3 covers 19 residues. The CDR3 DNA follows: TGTGCCAGCAGCCAAGATATAATCGGCCGGATGGGTTCAATCGGGGAGCAGTTCTTC. Protein sequence: CASSQDIIGRMGSIGEQFF.

The rearrangement uses TRBV6-2 or TRBV6-3 and TRBJ2-1; 11 positions agree with TRBD2. The germline CDR1 and CDR2 sequences are MNHEY and SVGEGT. Trimming took 1 base from V and 5 from J; bases not matched to a gene: 1. CDR3 length: 15 residues. CDR3 in amino acids: CASSYWGLADNEQFF. For the CDR3, the DNA is TGTGCCAGCAGTTACTGGGGACTAGCGGACAATGAGCAGTTCTTC.